These 10 T cell receptor beta chains share one sample of origin, sequenced in a study of long-term antiretroviral therapy in people with HIV. With survey level as its setting, the immunoSEQ assay was v3.0. Assay: immunoSEQ multiplex PCR; the TCRdb copy retains only in-frame clones and omits some. The table shows around 13,000 clones, with around 90% occurring only once. Sequenced material: unsorted PBMCs, taken 2.1 years after starting antiretroviral therapy. Receptors were obtained from a woman in her forties with HIV.

This sequence joins TRBV10-1 and TRBJ2-3; 7 bases align to TRBD2. With V trimmed by 5 bases and J by 0 bases, 8 bases remained unmatched. Germline CDR1 and CDR2: WNHNN and SYGVQD (reference sequence). CDR3 length: 16 residues. Written as DNA, the CDR3 is TGCGCCAGCAGTCCCTCGGGGAGGGGAAGCACAGATACGCAGTATTTT. This encodes CASSPSGRGSTDTQYF.

V usage is TRBV2 and J usage is TRBJ1-4; 7 bases agree with TRBD1. After removal of 5 bases from V and 6 bases from J, the junction contained 6 bases not matched to a gene. CDR1 and CDR2 from the germline V gene are SNHLY and FYNNEI. The CDR3 contains 14 residues. The CDR3 nucleotides read TGTGCCAGCAGTTCCGACAGGGACGATGAAAAACTGTTTTTT. It codes for CASSSDRDDEKLFF.

CDR3 loop: CAISRMPGEDSPLHF. DNA for the CDR3: TGTGCCATCAGTAGAATGCCAGGGGAGGATTCACCCCTCCACTTT. The chain is built from TRBV10-3 and TRBJ1-6; D possibly corresponds to TRBD1 (6 bases). The germline V gene has CDR1 ENHRY and CDR2 SYGVKD. The CDR3 loop spans 15 amino acids. The V end was cut by 5 bases, the J end by 8 bases, with 16 bases between.

This clone was seen more than once but under ten times. This chain connects TRBV7-9 to TRBJ2-1; D possibly uses TRBD1 or TRBD2 (6 bases each). The CDR3 spans 16 residues. The germline V and J ends were trimmed by 2 bases and 4 bases, with 15 bases remaining between them. CDR1 and CDR2 from the germline V gene are SEHNR and FQNEAQ (reference sequence). The CDR3 sequence: CASSLYAGGPYNEQFF. CDR3 DNA: TGTGCCAGCAGCTTATACGCCGGGGGCCCATACAATGAGCAGTTCTTC.

The chain recombines TRBV7-2 with TRBJ1-5; a possible D gene is TRBD1 (6 bases). Germline V gene lookup returns CDR1 SGHTA and CDR2 FQGNSA. Trimming shortened V by 4 bases and J by 13 bases, and 20 bases separated the two germline ends. The CDR3 runs to 14 residues. As DNA, the CDR3 is TGTGCCAGCAGCTATGGGGGGGGAAGGGACAAGCAGCATTTT. It codes for CASSYGGGRDKQHF.

This chain uses TRBV6-1 with TRBJ2-7; 9 bases line up with TRBD1. This CDR3 region has 15 residues. V shed 4 bases and J 6 bases; nucleotides not matched to a gene: 10. From germline, CDR1 is MNHNS and CDR2 SASEGT. CDR3 in DNA: TGTGCCAGCAGTGCGGGACAGGGCTACGGGGCCGAGCAGTACTTC. Amino acid sequence: CASSAGQGYGAEQYF.

The genes are TRBV18 and TRBJ2-1, with 10 bases aligning to TRBD2. J was trimmed by 9 bases and V by 1 base; bases with no gene match: 9. The CDR3 has 16 amino acids. Germline CDR1 and CDR2: KGHSH and LQKENI. The CDR3 region is CASSPLSGGPPGEQFF. In DNA, the CDR3 is TGTGCCAGCTCACCACTTAGCGGGGGGCCCCCCGGTGAGCAGTTCTTC.

The V and J genes are TRBV5-1 and TRBJ1-6, with 9 positions matching TRBD1. The CDR3 sequence is 17 residues long. Germline CDR1 reads SGHRS; CDR2 reads YFSETQ. With V trimmed by 1 base and J by 2 bases, 4 bases remained unmatched. Here the CDR3 reads CASSLRDRDAYNSPLHF. Written as DNA, the CDR3 is TGCGCCAGCAGCTTGCGGGACAGGGACGCCTATAATTCACCCCTCCACTTT.

The rearrangement uses TRBV4-1 and TRBJ1-2; D possibly corresponds to TRBD1 (6 bases). Trimming removed 0 bases at V and 7 bases at J, with 12 bases between. The CDR3 totals 14 residues. In germline, CDR1 is MGHRA, CDR2 YSYEKL. CDR3 DNA sequence: TGCGCCAGCAGCCAAGATTGGGGGGGCATTGGCTACACCTTC. This codes for CASSQDWGGIGYTF.

Here the CDR3 reads CASSHTGELFF. CDR3 DNA sequence: TGTGCCAGCAGCCACACCGGGGAGCTGTTTTTT. This chain joins TRBV7-9 and TRBJ2-2; D remains ambiguous. Trimming left V 5 bases short and J 3 bases short, with 1 base between. Germline-derived CDR1 and CDR2 are SEHNR and FQNEAQ (reference sequence). The CDR3 is made up of 11 amino acids.